This TCR beta chain was captured by sequencing in a study of technical replicates of blood from a few donors. This clone appeared once. The CDR3 extends over 15 amino acids. V was cut by 0 bases and J by 10 bases, with 16 bases left in between. Per germline, CDR1 LGHNA and CDR2 YNFKEQ. TCRdb's copy holds only in-frame clones and misses some; the assay was immunoSEQ multiplex PCR. The sample records roughly 80,000 clones, roughly 90% being singletons. This TCR was sampled from a human donor in good health. The specimen was T cells isolated from PBMCs. The gene calls are TRBV4-2 and TRBJ2-1; D possibly corresponds to TRBD2 (5 bases). The CDR3 here is CASSQDGVAEREQFF. CDR3 bases: TGTGCCAGCAGCCAAGACGGTGTGGCCGAGCGGGAGCAGTTCTTC.